These T cell receptor beta chains were read from a single sample in a study of response to subunit inactivated influenza vaccine. A single record per CDR3 protein comes from TCRdb applying MiXCR to the RT-PCR reads. Among around 790,000 distinct CDR3 sequences listed, around 21% were seen once. The material was PBMCs from blood, obtained around 5 days after vaccination. The receptors shown here come from a man aged 45-65 years who received an inactivated influenza vaccine. Each CDR3 is given with its conserved first and last residue. Each record gives: CDR3 protein, CDR3 DNA, V gene, D gene, CDR3 length, clone size, J gene. D genes are given only for firm matches. Clone size is not always given. Where it is, it says once, few, many or a class for expanded clones.

CASSPLGTFDEQFF TGTGCCAGCAGTCCACTCGGGACCTTCGATGAGCAGTTCTTC TRBV12-3/TRBV12-4 - 14 many TRBJ2-1
CSARATMGGQPQHF TGCAGTGCTAGAGCCACCATGGGGGGTCAGCCCCAGCATTTT TRBV20-1 - 14 - TRBJ1-5
CASSYSMGGPETQYF TGTGCCAGCAGTTACTCGATGGGGGGCCCAGAGACCCAGTACTTC TRBV6-5 - 15 - TRBJ2-5
CASSYELVKNIQYF TGTGCCAGCAGTTACGAGTTGGTCAAAAACATTCAGTACTTC TRBV6-2/TRBV6-3 - 14 - TRBJ2-4
CASPGGPKNEQFF TGTGCCAGCCCGGGAGGGCCCAAGAATGAGCAGTTCTTC TRBV7-9 TRBD2 13 few TRBJ2-1
CATSGFAVTSGRDPLTQYF TGTGCCACCAGCGGATTCGCCGTGACTAGCGGGAGAGACCCCCTCACGCAGTATTTT TRBV24-1 TRBD2 19 - TRBJ2-3
CASRRDTNEKLFF TGTGCCAGCCGTAGGGATACTAATGAAAAACTGTTTTTT TRBV2 - 13 - TRBJ1-4
CASSADRGWYGYTF TGTGCCAGCAGCGCGGACAGGGGTTGGTATGGCTACACCTTC TRBV5-5 TRBD1 14 - TRBJ1-2
CASSLTDSEETQYF TGTGCCAGCAGTTTAACCGACAGCGAAGAGACCCAGTACTTC TRBV12-3/TRBV12-4 - 14 few TRBJ2-5
CSARPPASSGGPSSYNEQFF TGCAGTGCTAGACCCCCCGCTTCTAGCGGGGGGCCGAGCTCCTACAATGAGCAGTTCTTC TRBV20-1 TRBD2 20 few TRBJ2-1
CASSFSGVYEQYF TGTGCCAGCAGCTTTTCCGGGGTATACGAGCAGTACTTC TRBV7-9 - 13 - TRBJ2-7
CASSLTGGGVYEQYF TGTGCCAGCAGTTTAACAGGGGGCGGAGTATACGAGCAGTACTTC TRBV27 TRBD1 15 - TRBJ2-7
CASSQSGVYNEQFF TGTGCCAGCAGTCAGAGCGGAGTCTACAATGAGCAGTTCTTC TRBV11-2 - 14 few TRBJ2-1
CSAIHPGGAGELFF TGCAGTGCTATACACCCGGGTGGAGCCGGGGAGCTGTTTTTT TRBV20-1 - 14 - TRBJ2-2
CASSPLGGGNTGELFF TGTGCCAGCAGTCCCCTCGGGGGGGGAAACACCGGGGAGCTGTTTTTT TRBV25-1 TRBD2 16 - TRBJ2-2
CASHQGALTGELFF TGTGCCAGCCATCAGGGGGCTCTCACCGGGGAGCTGTTTTTT TRBV27 TRBD1 14 - TRBJ2-2
CASSGQDRVIGEQYF TGTGCCAGCAGTGGGCAGGACAGGGTGATAGGGGAGCAGTACTTC TRBV27 TRBD1 15 many TRBJ2-7
CSARHSEQYF TGCAGTGCTAGGCACTCGGAGCAGTACTTC TRBV20-1 - 10 - TRBJ2-7
CATSRGTGMDEQFF TGTGCCACCAGCAGAGGAACAGGGATGGATGAGCAGTTCTTC TRBV15 - 14 few TRBJ2-1
CASSQVEGEAAKNIQYF TGCGCCAGCAGCCAAGTGGAGGGAGAAGCGGCCAAAAACATTCAGTACTTC TRBV4-1 - 17 once TRBJ2-4
CASSLVQGPYNEQFF TGTGCCAGCAGTTTAGTGCAGGGGCCTTACAATGAGCAGTTCTTC TRBV28 - 15 few TRBJ2-1
CASSAQGVTDTQYF TGTGCCAGCAGCGCCCAGGGTGTGACAGATACGCAGTATTTT TRBV7-2 - 14 - TRBJ2-3
CASSLAYLAGGKFTDTQYF TGTGCCAGCAGCTTAGCTTACCTAGCGGGGGGGAAATTCACAGATACGCAGTATTTT TRBV7-6 TRBD2 19 few TRBJ2-3
CASSHRFHYEQYF TGTGCCAGCAGCCACAGATTTCACTACGAGCAGTACTTC TRBV7-8 - 13 - TRBJ2-7